This T cell receptor beta chain was documented in a study of T cells in Graves' hyperthyroidism and ophthalmopathy. The CDR3 is 16 amino acids. Germline V gene lookup returns CDR1 MDHEN and CDR2 SYDVKM. V shed 2 bases and J 2 bases; nucleotides not matched to a gene: 7. Amplified TCR beta CDR3 regions came from RNA transcripts. Carried out on the TCR CDR3, a first-round RT-PCR used the HTBI primer set. TCRdb passed the multiplex PCR reads through MiXCR, listing each CDR3 protein once. The data show hundreds of thousands of distinct CDR3 sequences, roughly 14% seen once. This clonotype was observed at least ten times.

The chain recombines TRBV28 with TRBJ2-7, with 9 bases identical to TRBD2. This sequence originates from a woman between 35 and 50 years old with Graves' ophthalmopathy. The sequencing input was blood. The CDR3 sequence: CASSLVGSGSAYEQYF. In DNA, the CDR3 is TGTGCCAGCAGTTTAGTCGGTAGCGGGAGCGCCTACGAGCAGTACTTC.